The 31 T cell receptor beta chains below all came from one sample that was sequenced in a study of T cell responses to AZD1222 COVID-19 vaccine. Measured with immunoSEQ multiplex PCR; TCRdb has only the in-frame clones, and not every one. The profile shows about 150,000 clones, more than 75% of them singletons. The sequenced sample was peripheral blood, obtained 28 days after the second AZD1222 dose. The receptors shown here come from an adult who received the AZD1222 COVID-19 vaccine.

This chain joins TRBV6-5 and TRBJ2-7, with TRBD1 identical over 7 bases. Germline CDR1 MNHEY, CDR2 SVGAGI. The CDR3 length is 16 residues. V was clipped by 2 bases and J by 1 base; unmatched bases: 8. DNA of the CDR3: TGTGCCAGCAGTTACAGGGGGCAGGGGGTATCCTACGAGCAGTACTTC. This gives the protein CASSYRGQGVSYEQYF.

J is TRBJ1-6 and V is TRBV28; 7 nucleotides agree with TRBD1. The CDR3 spans 14 residues. The germline V gene encodes CDR1 MDHEN and CDR2 SYDVKM. The junction had 9 bases not matched to a gene; V was cut back by 8 bases and J by 8 bases. Written as DNA, the CDR3 is TGTGCCAGCCGGCAAGGGACAGCGTATTCACCCCTCCACTTT. Translated, it gives CASRQGTAYSPLHF.

The chain uses TRBV4-2 and TRBJ2-1; 11 bases fit TRBD2. Germline CDR1 and CDR2: LGHNA and YNFKEQ. The CDR3 has 16 amino acids. Trimming at V came to 0 bases and at J to 8 bases, leaving 6 bases not matched to a gene. The CDR3: CASSQDRTSGFYEQFF. The CDR3 coding sequence is TGTGCCAGCAGCCAAGATCGGACTAGCGGGTTCTATGAGCAGTTCTTC.

CDR3 in amino acids: CASSSDREDEQFF. The CDR3 region has the DNA TGTGCCAGCAGCTCGGACAGGGAAGATGAGCAGTTCTTC. The gene calls are TRBV11-3 and TRBJ2-1; 8 bases align to TRBD1. The J segment lost 8 bases and the V segment lost 4 bases, leaving 4 bases of the junction unmatched. The CDR3 contains 13 residues. Germline V CDR1 and CDR2: SGHNT, YENEEA.

The chain couples TRBV27 to TRBJ2-3; D not certain. V dropped 3 bases and J dropped 4 bases, with 14 bases sitting between them. Germline CDR1 MNHEY, CDR2 SMNVEV (reference sequence). The CDR3 runs to 15 residues. The CDR3 DNA is TGTGCCAGCAGTTTTTTTAAGGTCAGCGCAGATACGCAGTATTTT. It translates to CASSFFKVSADTQYF.

CDR3 amino acids: CASSLRPGAAQAGELFF. In DNA form, the CDR3 reads TGTGCCAGCAGCTTAAGGCCGGGGGCCGCCCAAGCCGGGGAGCTGTTTTTT. The chain has TRBV7-3 and TRBJ2-2; D may match TRBD1 or TRBD2 (6 bases each). V lost 1 base to trimming and J lost 6 bases, with 18 bases between them. The germline V gene encodes CDR1 SGHTA and CDR2 FQGTGA. The CDR3 runs to 17 residues. Looking up the rest from reference TRBV7-3 and TRBJ2-2 gives the full variable domain: GAGVSQTPSNKVTEKGKYVELRCDPISGHTALYWYRQSLGQGPEFLIYFQGTGAADDSGLPNDRFFAVRPEGSVSTLKIQRTERGDSAVYLCASSLRPGAAQAGELFFGEGSRLTVL.

This sequence joins TRBV7-2 and TRBJ2-3; 8 positions agree with TRBD2. V shed 5 bases, J shed 2 bases, and the junction held 6 bases outside the gene matches. This CDR3 has 15 residues. The germline CDR1 and CDR2 sequences are SGHTA and FQGNSA. CDR3: CASSRSGTITDTQYF. The CDR3 DNA is TGTGCCAGCAGCCGTAGCGGGACCATCACAGATACGCAGTATTTT.

This chain joins TRBV5-1 and TRBJ2-7; D remains unclear. This CDR3 spans 14 amino acids. Germline assignment: CDR1 SGHRS and CDR2 YFSETQ. With 1 base removed from V and 8 bases from J, the gap between germline ends came to 16 bases. The CDR3 here is CASSLPTRGFQQYF. The CDR3 DNA sequence: TGCGCCAGCAGCTTGCCCACTCGCGGCTTCCAGCAGTACTTC. The whole variable domain, remainder taken from reference TRBV5-1 and TRBJ2-7, is KAGVTQTPRYLIKTRGQQVTLSCSPISGHRSVSWYQQTPGQGLQFLFEYFSETQRNKGNFPGRFSGRQFSNSRSEMNVSTLELGDSALYLCASSLPTRGFQQYFGPGTRLTVT.

The genes are TRBV18 and TRBJ1-2, with 8 positions matching TRBD1. Trimming at V came to 4 bases and at J to 3 bases, leaving 7 bases not matched to a gene. The CDR3 is 15 amino acids. The germline V gene encodes CDR1 KGHSH and CDR2 LQKENI. CDR3 residues: CASSRAQGAHYGYTF. DNA for the CDR3: TGTGCCAGCTCACGAGCTCAGGGGGCTCACTATGGCTACACCTTC. Using reference TRBV18 and TRBJ1-2 for the parts outside the CDR3, the full variable domain is NAGVMQNPRHLVRRRGQEARLRCSPMKGHSHVYWYRQLPEEGLKFMVYLQKENIIDESGMPKERFSAEFPKEGPSILRIQQVVRGDSAAYFCASSRAQGAHYGYTFGSGTRLTVV.

The rearrangement uses TRBV28 and TRBJ2-7; no reliable D call. Germline V gene data show CDR1 as MDHEN and CDR2 as SYDVKM. Trimming removed 4 bases from V and 3 bases from J, with 13 bases in between. The CDR3 is made up of 14 amino acids. CDR3: CASSYPGSVYEQYF. CDR3 in DNA: TGTGCCAGCAGTTACCCGGGCTCCGTCTACGAGCAGTACTTC.

The chain combines TRBV7-2 with TRBJ2-1; TRBD2 aligns across 13 bases. V lost 1 base to trimming and J lost 9 bases; unmatched junction nucleotides: 6. Germline V gene sequence: CDR1 SGHTA, CDR2 FQGNSA. CDR3 size: 16 residues. CDR3 DNA sequence: TGTGCCAGCAGCTTAGGTGGACTAGCGGGAGCAGGTGAGCAGTTCTTC. Amino acid sequence: CASSLGGLAGAGEQFF.

The V gene is TRBV6-1, the J gene TRBJ2-1; D possibly matches TRBD1 or TRBD2 (6 bases each). The CDR3 is 15 amino acids. From germline, CDR1 is MNHNS and CDR2 SASEGT. Trimming shortened V by 1 base and J by 6 bases, and 13 bases separated the two germline ends. The CDR3 nucleotides read TGTGCCAGCAGTGAAGAGGGGGACTGGTTCAATGAGCAGTTCTTC. It is translated as CASSEEGDWFNEQFF.

The CDR3 loop reads CASSRDRVTNEKLFF. CDR3 nucleotide sequence: TGTGCCAGCAGCCGGGACAGGGTGACTAATGAAAAACTGTTTTTT. The chain joins TRBV6-5 to TRBJ1-4; TRBD1 matches 9 bases. V gave up 6 bases and J gave up 2 bases; unmatched junction bases: 4. The germline CDR1 and CDR2 sequences are MNHEY and SVGAGI. The CDR3 spans 15 residues.

In nucleotides, the CDR3 is TGTGCCAGCAGCTTAGCACAGGGGTTCAGTCAGCCCCAGCATTTT. Translation: CASSLAQGFSQPQHF. This chain links TRBV7-2 with TRBJ1-5, with 7 bases lining up with TRBD1. Germline trimming cut 0 bases from V and 6 bases from J; bases unmatched to any gene: 5. Looked up from germline, CDR1 is SGHTA and CDR2 is FQGNSA. The length of the CDR3 is 15 residues. The complete variable domain, with remaining parts taken from reference TRBV7-2 and TRBJ1-5, reads GAGVSQSPSNKVTEKGKDVELRCDPISGHTALYWYRQSLGQGLEFLIYFQGNSAPDKSGLPSDRFSAERTGGSVSTLTIQRTQQEDSAVYLCASSLAQGFSQPQHFGDGTRLSIL.

This chain uses TRBV19 with TRBJ2-7; a weak D match, TRBD1 (6 bases). CDR1 is LNHDA and CDR2 is SQIVND in the germline V gene (reference sequence). Between the trimmed V and J ends, which lost 3 bases and 4 bases, there was a span of 16 bases. CDR3 size: 15 residues. CDR3 coding DNA: TGTGCCAGTAGTATGGTGAGTCAGGGGAGTTACGAGCAGTACTTC. This gives the protein CASSMVSQGSYEQYF.

The V call is TRBV5-1, the J call TRBJ2-5; TRBD1 aligns across 11 bases. Germline lookup yields CDR1 SGHRS and CDR2 YFSETQ. V was clipped by 3 bases and J by 1 base; unmatched bases: 2. The CDR3 length is 15 residues. In nucleotides, the CDR3 is TGCGCCAGCAGCTCCGGGACAGGGGGCCAAGAGACCCAGTACTTC. Translating it yields CASSSGTGGQETQYF.

The chain is built from TRBV28 and TRBJ1-1; no reliable D call. Germline V lookup: CDR1 MDHEN, CDR2 SYDVKM. The CDR3 has 13 amino acids. With 6 bases removed from V and 1 base from J, the gap between germline ends came to 9 bases. The CDR3 protein is CASRWGENTEAFF. The CDR3 coding sequence is TGTGCCAGCAGGTGGGGAGAGAACACTGAAGCTTTCTTT.

This clone has only one observation. V usage is TRBV3-1 (or the pseudogene TRBV3-2) and J usage is TRBJ2-7; D uncertain. V was cut by 6 bases and J by 7 bases, with 13 bases left in between. The CDR3 sequence is 12 residues long. Germline CDR1 and CDR2: LGHDT and YNNKEL (reference sequence). The CDR3 here is CASSRIRAEQYF. The CDR3 DNA sequence: TGTGCCAGCAGTCGTATTCGGGCTGAGCAGTACTTC.

The chain has TRBV19 and TRBJ1-1, with a tentative D call TRBD1 (5 bases). The V gene's germline CDR1 is LNHDA and CDR2 SQIVND (reference sequence). The CDR3 contains 16 residues. Deletions cut 2 bases from V and 0 bases from J, with 13 bases between. CDR3 amino acids: CASSILSRQLNTEAFF. The CDR3 DNA reads TGTGCCAGTAGTATACTGTCGAGACAGTTGAACACTGAAGCTTTCTTT.

This clone has just one count. V and J are TRBV5-8 and TRBJ2-7; 10 bases fit TRBD1. With 4 bases clipped from V and 3 bases from J, the junction kept 7 bases outside the gene matches. CDR1 SGHTS and CDR2 YDEGEE come from the germline V gene. CDR3 length: 15 residues. CDR3: CASSVRTGGVYEQYF. The CDR3 DNA is TGTGCCAGCAGCGTTCGGACAGGGGGAGTCTACGAGCAGTACTTC.

The V gene is TRBV19, the J gene TRBJ2-1; D may match TRBD1 or TRBD2 (6 bases each). Germline-derived CDR1 and CDR2 are LNHDA and SQIVND (reference sequence). Trimming left V 11 bases short and J 4 bases short, with 18 bases between. The CDR3 is made up of 14 amino acids. DNA of the CDR3: TGTGCCTCCAAGGGGGGCGGACCTTACAATGAGCAGTTCTTC. This sequence encodes CASKGGGPYNEQFF.

This clone was picked up many times. The chain has TRBV21-1 and TRBJ2-5; the table names TRBD2, a call not compared with the DNA. TRBV21-1 is a recognized pseudogene. This CDR3 has 16 amino acids. CDR3 coding DNA: TGTGCCAGCAGGTCGGAGGGACCCAAGTACCAAGAGACCCAGTACTTC. It translates to CASRSEGPKYQETQYF.

This chain joins TRBV18 and TRBJ2-1, with 10 bases that match TRBD1. With 6 bases clipped from V and 6 bases from J, the junction kept 2 bases outside the gene matches. The CDR3 has 13 residues. Germline V gene lookup returns CDR1 KGHSH and CDR2 LQKENI. CDR3 sequence reads: CASSGQGRNEQFF. The CDR3 DNA reads TGTGCCAGCTCGGGACAGGGGCGCAATGAGCAGTTCTTC.

V and J are TRBV18 and TRBJ1-6; weak D call: TRBD1 (5 bases). In germline, CDR1 is KGHSH, CDR2 LQKENI. This CDR3 comprises 13 residues. Trimming shortened V by 3 bases and J by 10 bases, and 10 bases separated the two germline ends. The CDR3 loop reads CASSPLDSSPLHF. Written as DNA, the CDR3 is TGTGCCAGCTCACCCCTCGACAGCTCACCCCTCCACTTT.

This chain connects TRBV11-2 to TRBJ2-5; the match to TRBD2 covers 9 bases. This CDR3 has 15 amino acids. J lost 4 bases, V lost 1 base, and 4 bases had no gene match. Germline assignment: CDR1 SGHAT and CDR2 FQNNGV. The CDR3 bases are TGTGCCAGCAGCTTAGCCAGCGGGAGGCGAGAGACCCAGTACTTC. As protein: CASSLASGRRETQYF.

This clone was counted once. This sequence joins TRBV16 and TRBJ2-1; no clear D. The V gene lost 0 bases and the J gene lost 9 bases, with 6 bases spanning the gap. The CDR3 runs to 12 residues. Germline CDR1 and CDR2: KGHSY and FQNENV. The CDR3 bases are TGTGCCAGCAGCCAATCGGGTATTGAGCAGTTCTTC. Translated, it gives CASSQSGIEQFF.

J is TRBJ2-2 and V is TRBV19; weak D call: TRBD1 (6 bases). The ends were cut back, 10 bases at V and 3 bases at J, with 21 bases in the middle. CDR1 LNHDA and CDR2 SQIVND come from the germline V gene (reference sequence). The CDR3 has 16 amino acids. Written as DNA, the CDR3 is TGTGCCACCGAGATTGTGGGGGCAGGGGACACCGGGGAGCTGTTTTTT. It codes for CATEIVGAGDTGELFF.

The chain employs TRBV20-1 and TRBJ2-3; no clear D. V lost 3 bases and J lost 0, with 7 bases in between. Per the germline V gene, CDR1 is DFQATT and CDR2 is SNEGSKA (reference sequence). This CDR3 has 13 amino acids. CDR3 amino acids: CSASWPSTDTQYF. CDR3 coding DNA: TGCAGTGCTAGTTGGCCTAGCACAGATACGCAGTATTTT.

The chain has TRBV11-1 and TRBJ1-1, with D tentatively TRBD1 (5 bases). V lost 2 bases and J 2 bases, leaving 9 bases between the germline ends. Germline lookup yields CDR1 SGHAT and CDR2 FQDESV (reference sequence). This CDR3 has 14 residues. CDR3 sequence reads: CASSLRRGNTEAFF. In DNA form, the CDR3 reads TGTGCCAGCAGCTTAAGAAGGGGCAACACTGAAGCTTTCTTT.

This clone has a handful of counts. The rearrangement joins TRBV27 to TRBJ1-5, with 7 bases matching TRBD1. V lost 7 bases to trimming and J lost 0 bases; unmatched junction nucleotides: 9. The CDR3 is made up of 16 amino acids. Germline assignment: CDR1 MNHEY and CDR2 SMNVEV (reference sequence). CDR3 protein: CASIEGARNSNQPQHF. CDR3 bases: TGTGCCAGCATTGAGGGGGCTAGGAATAGCAATCAGCCCCAGCATTTT.

This clone was counted between two and nine times. The V call is TRBV7-3, the J call TRBJ2-6; D possibly corresponds to TRBD2 (5 bases). The germline V gene encodes CDR1 SGHTA and CDR2 FQGTGA. V lost 1 base, J lost 4 bases, and 14 bases lay in between. The CDR3 spans 17 residues. As DNA, the CDR3 is TGTGCCAGCAGCTTAAGGTCGGGATCTAGGGGGGCCAACGTCCTGACTTTC. Protein: CASSLRSGSRGANVLTF.